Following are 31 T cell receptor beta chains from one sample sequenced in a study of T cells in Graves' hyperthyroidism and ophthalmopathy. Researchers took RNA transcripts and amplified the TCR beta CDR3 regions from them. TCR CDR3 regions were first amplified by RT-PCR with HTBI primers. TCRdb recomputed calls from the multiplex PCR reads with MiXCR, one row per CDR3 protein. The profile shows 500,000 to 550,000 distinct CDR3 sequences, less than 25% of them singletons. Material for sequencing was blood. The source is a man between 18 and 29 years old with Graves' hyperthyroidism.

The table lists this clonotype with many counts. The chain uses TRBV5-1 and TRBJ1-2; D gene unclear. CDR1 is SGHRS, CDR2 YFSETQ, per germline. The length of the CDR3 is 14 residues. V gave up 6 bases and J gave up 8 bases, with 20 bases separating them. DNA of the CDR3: TGCGCCAGCACCATTTCTCGGGAAAGTGGGGGCTACACCTTC. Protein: CASTISRESGGYTF.

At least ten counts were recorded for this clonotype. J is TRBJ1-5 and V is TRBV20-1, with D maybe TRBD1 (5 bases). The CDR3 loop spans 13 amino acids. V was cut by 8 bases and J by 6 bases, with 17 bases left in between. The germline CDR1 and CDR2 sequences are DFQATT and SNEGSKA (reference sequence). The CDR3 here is CSSGAARGQPQHF. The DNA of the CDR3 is TGCAGTTCTGGGGCAGCGCGCGGTCAGCCCCAGCATTTT.

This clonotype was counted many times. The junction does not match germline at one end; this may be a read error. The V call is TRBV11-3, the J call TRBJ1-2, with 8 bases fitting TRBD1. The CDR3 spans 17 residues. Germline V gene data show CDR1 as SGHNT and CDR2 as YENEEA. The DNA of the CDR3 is TGTACCAGCAGCTTACAGGGGGGAGGGCCGGCTAACTATGGCTACACCTTC. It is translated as CTSSLQGGGPANYGYTF. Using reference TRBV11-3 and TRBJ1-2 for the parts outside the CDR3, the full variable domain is EAGVVQSPRYKIIEKKQPVAFWCNPISGHNTLYWYLQNLGQGPELLIRYENEEAVDDSQLPKDRFSAERLKGVDSTLKIQPAELGDSAVYLCTSSLQGGGPANYGYTFGSGTRLTVV.

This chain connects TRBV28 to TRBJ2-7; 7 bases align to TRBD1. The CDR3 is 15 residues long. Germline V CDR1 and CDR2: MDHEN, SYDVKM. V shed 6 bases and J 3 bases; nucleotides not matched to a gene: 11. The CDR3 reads CASSYTGTDIYEQYF. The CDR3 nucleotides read TGTGCCAGCAGCTATACCGGGACAGATATCTACGAGCAGTACTTC.

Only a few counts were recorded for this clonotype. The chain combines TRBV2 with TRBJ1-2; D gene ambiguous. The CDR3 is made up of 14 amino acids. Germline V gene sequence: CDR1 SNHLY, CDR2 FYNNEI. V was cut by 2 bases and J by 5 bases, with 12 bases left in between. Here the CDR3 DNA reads TGTGCCAGCAGTGAATCGGGCTACTTTTATGGCTACACCTTC. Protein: CASSESGYFYGYTF.

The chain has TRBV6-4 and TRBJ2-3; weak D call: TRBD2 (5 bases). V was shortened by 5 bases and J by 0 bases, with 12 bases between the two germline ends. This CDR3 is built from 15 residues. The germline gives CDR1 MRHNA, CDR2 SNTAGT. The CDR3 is CASSLSGKSTDTQYF. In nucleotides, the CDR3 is TGTGCCAGCAGTTTGTCGGGAAAAAGCACAGATACGCAGTATTTT.

The CDR3 loop reads CASSYNSRQGINTF. CDR3 DNA: TGTGCCAGCAGCTATAATTCCCGACAGGGGATAAACACCTTC. The V gene is TRBV11-2, the J gene TRBJ1-2; 8 positions match TRBD1. Germline V gene data show CDR1 as SGHAT and CDR2 as FQNNGV. Trimming took 4 bases from V and 12 from J; bases not matched to a gene: 13. There are 14 residues in the CDR3. The complete variable domain, with remaining parts taken from reference TRBV11-2 and TRBJ1-2, reads EAGVAQSPRYKIIEKRQSVAFWCNPISGHATLYWYQQILGQGPKLLIQFQNNGVVDDSQLPKDRFSAERLKGVDSTLKIQPAKLEDSAVYLCASSYNSRQGINTFGSGTRLTVV.

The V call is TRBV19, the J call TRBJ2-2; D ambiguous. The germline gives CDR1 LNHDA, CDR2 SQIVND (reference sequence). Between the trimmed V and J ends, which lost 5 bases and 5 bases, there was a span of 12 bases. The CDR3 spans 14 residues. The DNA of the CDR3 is TGTGCCAGTAGTCGACATACGAGGACCGGGGAGCTGTTTTTT. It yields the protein CASSRHTRTGELFF.

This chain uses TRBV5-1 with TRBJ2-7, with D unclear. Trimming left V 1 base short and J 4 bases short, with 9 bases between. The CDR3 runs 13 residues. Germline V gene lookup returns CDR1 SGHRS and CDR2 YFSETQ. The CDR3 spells CASSLTLGYEQYF. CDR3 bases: TGCGCCAGCAGCTTGACATTAGGATACGAGCAGTACTTC. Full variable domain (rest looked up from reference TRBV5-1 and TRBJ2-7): KAGVTQTPRYLIKTRGQQVTLSCSPISGHRSVSWYQQTPGQGLQFLFEYFSETQRNKGNFPGRFSGRQFSNSRSEMNVSTLELGDSALYLCASSLTLGYEQYFGPGTRLTVT.

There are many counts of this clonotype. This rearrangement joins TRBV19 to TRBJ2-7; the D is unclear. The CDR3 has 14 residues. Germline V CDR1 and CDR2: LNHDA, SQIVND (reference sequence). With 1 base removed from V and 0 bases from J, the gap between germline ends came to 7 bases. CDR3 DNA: TGTGCCAGTAGTATAGCGGACGGCTCCTACGAGCAGTACTTC. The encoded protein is CASSIADGSYEQYF.

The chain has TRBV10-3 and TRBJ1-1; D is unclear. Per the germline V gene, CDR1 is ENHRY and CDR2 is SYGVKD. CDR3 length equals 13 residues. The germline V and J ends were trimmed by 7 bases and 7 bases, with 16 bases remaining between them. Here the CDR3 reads CAITPEPGIEAFF. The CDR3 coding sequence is TGTGCCATCACTCCGGAGCCCGGGATTGAAGCTTTCTTT.

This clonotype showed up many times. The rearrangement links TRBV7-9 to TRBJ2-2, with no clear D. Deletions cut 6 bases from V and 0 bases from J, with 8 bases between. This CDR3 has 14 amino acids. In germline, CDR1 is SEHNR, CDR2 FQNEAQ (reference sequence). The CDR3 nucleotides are TGTGCCAGCAGTGGACCGGCGAACACCGGGGAGCTGTTTTTT. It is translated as CASSGPANTGELFF. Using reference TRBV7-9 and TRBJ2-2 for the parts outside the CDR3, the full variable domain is DTGVSQNPRHKITKRGQNVTFRCDPISEHNRLYWYRQTLGQGPEFLTYFQNEAQLEKSRLLSDRFSAERPKGSFSTLEIQRTEQGDSAMYLCASSGPANTGELFFGEGSRLTVL.

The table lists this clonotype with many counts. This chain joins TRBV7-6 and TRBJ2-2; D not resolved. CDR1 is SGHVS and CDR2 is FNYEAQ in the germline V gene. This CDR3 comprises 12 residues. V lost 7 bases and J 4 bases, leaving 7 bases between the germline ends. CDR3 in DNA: TGTGCCAGCACCTCGGGCACCGGGGAGCTGTTTTTT. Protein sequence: CASTSGTGELFF.

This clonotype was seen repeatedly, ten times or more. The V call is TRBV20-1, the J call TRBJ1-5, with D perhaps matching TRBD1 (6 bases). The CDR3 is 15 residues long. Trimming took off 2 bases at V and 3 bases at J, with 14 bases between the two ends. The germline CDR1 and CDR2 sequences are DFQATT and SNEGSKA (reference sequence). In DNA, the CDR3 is TGCAGTGCTAGACAGGGCGAGGGGGACAATCAGCCCCAGCATTTT. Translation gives CSARQGEGDNQPQHF.

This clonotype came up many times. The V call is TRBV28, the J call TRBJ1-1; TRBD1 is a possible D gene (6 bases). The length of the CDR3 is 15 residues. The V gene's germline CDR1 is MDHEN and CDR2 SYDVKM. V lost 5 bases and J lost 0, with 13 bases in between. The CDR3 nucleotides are TGTGCCAGCAGTCCTACGGACAGCATGAACACTGAAGCTTTCTTT. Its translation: CASSPTDSMNTEAFF.

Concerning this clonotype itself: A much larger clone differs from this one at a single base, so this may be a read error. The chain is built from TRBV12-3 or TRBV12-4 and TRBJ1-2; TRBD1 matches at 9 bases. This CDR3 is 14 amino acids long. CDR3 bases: TGTGCCAGCAGTGAACGGGACAGGGCTGGCGGCTACGCCTTC. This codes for CASSERDRAGGYAF.

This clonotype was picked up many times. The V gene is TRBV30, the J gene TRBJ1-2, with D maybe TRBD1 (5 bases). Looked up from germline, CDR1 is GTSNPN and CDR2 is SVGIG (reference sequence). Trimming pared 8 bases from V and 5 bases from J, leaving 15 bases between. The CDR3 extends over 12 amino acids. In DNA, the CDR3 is TGTGCCCGGGGACGACAGCCTTATGGCTACACCTTC. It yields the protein CARGRQPYGYTF.

CDR3 sequence: CASSERDRGPNTEAFF. CDR3 in DNA: TGTGCCAGCAGTGAACGGGACAGGGGACCCAACACTGAAGCTTTCTTT. The genes are TRBV2 and TRBJ1-1; 10 nucleotides align to TRBD1. V was clipped by 2 bases and J by 2 bases; unmatched bases: 5. CDR3 length equals 16 residues. The germline V gene encodes CDR1 SNHLY and CDR2 FYNNEI. The whole variable domain, filled in from reference TRBV2 and TRBJ1-1, reads EPEVTQTPSHQVTQMGQEVILRCVPISNHLYFYWYRQILGQKVEFLVSFYNNEISEKSEIFDDQFSVERPDGSNFTLKIRSTKLEDSAMYFCASSERDRGPNTEAFFGQGTRLTVV.

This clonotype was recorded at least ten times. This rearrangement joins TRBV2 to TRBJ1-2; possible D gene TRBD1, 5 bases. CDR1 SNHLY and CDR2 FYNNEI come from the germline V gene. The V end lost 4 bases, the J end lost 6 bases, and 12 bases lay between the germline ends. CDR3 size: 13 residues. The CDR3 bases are TGTGCCAGCAGTGTGGGGTGGGGCCATGGCTACACCTTC. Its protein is CASSVGWGHGYTF.

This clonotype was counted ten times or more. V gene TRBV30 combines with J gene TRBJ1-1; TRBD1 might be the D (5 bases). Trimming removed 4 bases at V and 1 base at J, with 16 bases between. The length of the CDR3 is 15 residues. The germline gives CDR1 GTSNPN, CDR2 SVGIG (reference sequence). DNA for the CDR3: TGTGCCTGGACCCGGGGCTCTTGGGAGAACACTGAAGCTTTCTTT. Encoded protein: CAWTRGSWENTEAFF.

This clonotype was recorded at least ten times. The CDR3 loop reads CASSPGTGPMNTEAFF. Here the CDR3 DNA reads TGTGCCAGTAGTCCCGGGACAGGACCAATGAACACTGAAGCTTTCTTT. V and J are TRBV19 and TRBJ1-1; 8 nucleotides line up with TRBD1. Germline lookup yields CDR1 LNHDA and CDR2 SQIVND (reference sequence). Trimming at V came to 5 bases and at J to 0 bases, leaving 8 bases not matched to a gene. The CDR3 runs 16 residues. Full variable domain (outside the CDR3, taken from reference TRBV19 and TRBJ1-1): DGGITQSPKYLFRKEGQNVTLSCEQNLNHDAMYWYRQDPGQGLRLIYYSQIVNDFQKGDIAEGYSVSREKKESFPLTVTSAQKNPTAFYLCASSPGTGPMNTEAFFGQGTRLTVV.

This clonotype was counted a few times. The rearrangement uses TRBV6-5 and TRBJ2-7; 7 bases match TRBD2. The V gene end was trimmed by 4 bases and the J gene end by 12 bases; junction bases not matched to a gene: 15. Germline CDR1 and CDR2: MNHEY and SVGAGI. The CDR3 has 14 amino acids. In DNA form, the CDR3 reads TGTGCCAGCAGTTTAGATCTAGCGGCTATTTTTCGGTACTTC. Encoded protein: CASSLDLAAIFRYF.

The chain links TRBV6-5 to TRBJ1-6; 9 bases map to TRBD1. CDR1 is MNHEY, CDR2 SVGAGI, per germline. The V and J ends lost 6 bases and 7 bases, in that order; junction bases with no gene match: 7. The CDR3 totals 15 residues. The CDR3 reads CASSNSDRGNSPLHF. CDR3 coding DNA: TGTGCCAGCAGCAACTCAGACAGGGGGAATTCACCCCTCCACTTT.

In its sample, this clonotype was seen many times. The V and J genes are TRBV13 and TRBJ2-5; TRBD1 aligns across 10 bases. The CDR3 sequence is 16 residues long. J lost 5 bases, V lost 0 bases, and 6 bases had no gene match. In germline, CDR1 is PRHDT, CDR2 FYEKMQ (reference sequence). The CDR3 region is CASSLGGDRGMETQYF. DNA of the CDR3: TGTGCCAGCAGCTTAGGCGGGGACAGGGGAATGGAGACCCAGTACTTC. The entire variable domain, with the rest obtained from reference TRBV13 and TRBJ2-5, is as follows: AAGVIQSPRHLIKEKRETATLKCYPIPRHDTVYWYQQGPGQDPQFLISFYEKMQSDKGSIPDRFSAQQFSDYHSELNMSSLELGDSALYFCASSLGGDRGMETQYFGPGTRLLVL.

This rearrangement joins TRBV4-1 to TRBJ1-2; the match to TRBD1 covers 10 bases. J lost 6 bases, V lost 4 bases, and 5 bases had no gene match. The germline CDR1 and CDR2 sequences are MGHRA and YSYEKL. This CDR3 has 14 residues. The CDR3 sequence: CASSLGTGANGYTF. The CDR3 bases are TGCGCCAGCAGCCTGGGGACAGGGGCGAATGGCTACACCTTC.

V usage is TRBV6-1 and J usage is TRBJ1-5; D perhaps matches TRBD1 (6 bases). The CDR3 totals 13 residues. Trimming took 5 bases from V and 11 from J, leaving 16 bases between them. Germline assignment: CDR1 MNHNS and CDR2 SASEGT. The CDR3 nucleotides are TGTGCCAGCAGTACCGGGACATCAGGTGCCCAGCATTTT. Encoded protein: CASSTGTSGAQHF.

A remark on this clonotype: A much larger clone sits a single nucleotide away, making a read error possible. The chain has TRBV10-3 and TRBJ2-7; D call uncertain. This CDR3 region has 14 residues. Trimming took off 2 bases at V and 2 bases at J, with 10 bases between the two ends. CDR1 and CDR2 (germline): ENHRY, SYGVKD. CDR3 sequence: CAISEVAGTYEQYF. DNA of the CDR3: TGTGCCATCAGTGAGGTAGCCGGTACCTACGAGCAGTACTTC.

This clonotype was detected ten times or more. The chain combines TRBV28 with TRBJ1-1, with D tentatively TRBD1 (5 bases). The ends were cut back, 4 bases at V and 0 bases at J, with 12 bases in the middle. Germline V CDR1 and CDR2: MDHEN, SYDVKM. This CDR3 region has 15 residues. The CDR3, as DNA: TGTGCCAGCAGTTCAATGACAGAGATGAACACTGAAGCTTTCTTT. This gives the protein CASSSMTEMNTEAFF.

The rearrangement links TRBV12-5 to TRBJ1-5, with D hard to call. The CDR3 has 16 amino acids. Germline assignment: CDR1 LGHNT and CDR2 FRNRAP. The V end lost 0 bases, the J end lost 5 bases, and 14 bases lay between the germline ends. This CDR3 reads CASGLVRKAGYQPQHF. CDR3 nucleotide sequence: TGTGCTAGTGGTTTGGTACGGAAGGCCGGTTATCAGCCCCAGCATTTT.

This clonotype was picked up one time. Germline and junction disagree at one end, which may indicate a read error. The CDR3 here is CASSFVSSYDQYF. For the CDR3, the DNA is TGTGCCAGCAGTTTCGTCAGCTCCTACGATCAGTACTTC. The chain carries TRBV28 and TRBJ2-7; D is unresolved. Per the germline V gene, CDR1 is MDHEN and CDR2 is SYDVKM. The CDR3 consists of 13 residues.

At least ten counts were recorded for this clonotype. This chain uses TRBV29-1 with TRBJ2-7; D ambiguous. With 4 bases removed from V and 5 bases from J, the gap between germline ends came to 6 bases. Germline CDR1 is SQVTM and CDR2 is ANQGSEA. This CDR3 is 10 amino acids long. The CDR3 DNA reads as TGCAGCGTTGGGGTCCACGAGCAGTACTTC. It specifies CSVGVHEQYF.